This T cell receptor beta chain was sequenced for a study of blood T cell repertoires in COVID-19. The CDR3 is 16 amino acids. Germline CDR1 and CDR2: SGHDT and YYEEEE. The V end lost 4 bases, the J end lost 3 bases, and 17 bases lay between the germline ends. The assay was immunoSEQ multiplex PCR, and TCRdb's table has in-frame clones only and misses some. The sample consists of approximately 500,000 clones, roughly nine tenths of them appearing once. This clone was seen just once. This clonotype originated in a woman aged 50 to 65 with COVID-19, enrolled during active disease. The V and J genes are TRBV5-6 and TRBJ2-1; possible D gene TRBD2, 5 bases. Sequencing used peripheral blood. The chain's CDR3 is CASSHRPGGLYNEQFF. As DNA, the CDR3 is TGTGCCAGCAGCCACCGCCCTGGCGGGCTCTACAATGAGCAGTTCTTC.